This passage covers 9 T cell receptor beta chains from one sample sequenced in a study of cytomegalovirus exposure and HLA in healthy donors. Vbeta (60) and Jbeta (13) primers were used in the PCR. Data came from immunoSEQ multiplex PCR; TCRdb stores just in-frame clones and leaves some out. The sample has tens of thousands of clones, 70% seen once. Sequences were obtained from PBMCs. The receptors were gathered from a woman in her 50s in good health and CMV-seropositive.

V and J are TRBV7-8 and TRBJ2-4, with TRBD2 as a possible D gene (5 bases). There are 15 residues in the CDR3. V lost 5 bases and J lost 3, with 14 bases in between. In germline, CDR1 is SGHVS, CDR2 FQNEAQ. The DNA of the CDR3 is TGTGCCAGCAGCCCTGACCCCGGGGTCAAAAACATTCAGTACTTC. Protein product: CASSPDPGVKNIQYF.

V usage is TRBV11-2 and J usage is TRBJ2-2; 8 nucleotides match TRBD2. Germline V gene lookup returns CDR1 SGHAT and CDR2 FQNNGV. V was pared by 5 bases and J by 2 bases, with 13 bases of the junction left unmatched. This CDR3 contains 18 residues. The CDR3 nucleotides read TGTGCCAGCAGCCCCCTAACGGGAGGGCTTATTAACACCGGGGAGCTGTTTTTT. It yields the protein CASSPLTGGLINTGELFF.

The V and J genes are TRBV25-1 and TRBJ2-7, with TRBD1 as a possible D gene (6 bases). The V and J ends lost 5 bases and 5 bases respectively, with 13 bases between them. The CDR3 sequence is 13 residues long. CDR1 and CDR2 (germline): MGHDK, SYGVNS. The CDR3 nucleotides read TGTGCCAGCAGTTCACAACAGGGAAACGAGCAGTACTTC. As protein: CASSSQQGNEQYF.

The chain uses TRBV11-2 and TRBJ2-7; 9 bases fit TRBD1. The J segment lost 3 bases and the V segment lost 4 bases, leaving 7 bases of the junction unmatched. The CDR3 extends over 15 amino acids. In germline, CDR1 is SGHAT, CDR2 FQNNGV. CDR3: CASSYDRDRDYEQYF. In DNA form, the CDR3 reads TGTGCCAGCAGCTACGACCGGGACAGGGACTACGAGCAGTACTTC.

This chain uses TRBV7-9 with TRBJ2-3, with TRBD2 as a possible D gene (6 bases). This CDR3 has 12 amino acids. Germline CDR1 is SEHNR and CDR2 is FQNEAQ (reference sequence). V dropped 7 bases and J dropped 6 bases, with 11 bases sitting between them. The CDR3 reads CASTYGGDTQYF. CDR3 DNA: TGTGCCAGCACCTATGGAGGGGATACGCAGTATTTT.

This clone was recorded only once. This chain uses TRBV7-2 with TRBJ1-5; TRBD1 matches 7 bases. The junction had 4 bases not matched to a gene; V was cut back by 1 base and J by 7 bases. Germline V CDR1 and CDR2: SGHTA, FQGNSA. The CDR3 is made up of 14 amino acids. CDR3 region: CASSLGQGEQPQHF. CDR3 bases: TGTGCCAGCAGCTTAGGCCAGGGGGAGCAGCCCCAGCATTTT.

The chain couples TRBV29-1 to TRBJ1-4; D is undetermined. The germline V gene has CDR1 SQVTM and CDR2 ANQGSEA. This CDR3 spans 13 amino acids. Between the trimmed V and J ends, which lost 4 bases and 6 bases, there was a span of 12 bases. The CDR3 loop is CSVARGRDEKLFF. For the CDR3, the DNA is TGCAGCGTTGCAAGAGGGCGGGATGAAAAACTGTTTTTT.

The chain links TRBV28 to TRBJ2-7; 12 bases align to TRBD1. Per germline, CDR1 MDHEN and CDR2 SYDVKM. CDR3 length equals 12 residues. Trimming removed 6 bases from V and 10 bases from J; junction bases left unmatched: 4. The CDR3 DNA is TGTGCCAGCAGCGATGGGACAGGGGGCCAGTACTTC. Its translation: CASSDGTGGQYF.

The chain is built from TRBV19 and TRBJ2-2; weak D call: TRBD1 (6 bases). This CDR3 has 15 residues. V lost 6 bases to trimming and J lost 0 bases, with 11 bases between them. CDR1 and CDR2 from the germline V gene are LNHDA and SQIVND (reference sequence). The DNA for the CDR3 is TGTGCCAGTAGGGGGGCGGAAACGAACACCGGGGAGCTGTTTTTT. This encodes CASRGAETNTGELFF.